One sample yielded the 23 T cell receptor beta chains listed below, sequenced in a study of beta chain features in type 1 diabetes. Expressed TCRB transcripts were sequenced because the isolated RNA had all been reverse transcribed beforehand. Sequenced by immunoSEQ multiplex PCR; TCRdb stores in-frame clones only, minus some. The sample lists 900,000 or so clones, 15% to 20% seen once, with 0.02% to 0.025% in the top ten. Sequencing used naive CD4+ T cells from blood. The receptors shown here come from a woman younger than 30 in good health.

This clone appeared a single time. V is TRBV6-5 and J is TRBJ2-7, with D perhaps given as TRBD1 or TRBD2 (5 bases each). With 2 bases removed from V and 6 bases from J, the gap between germline ends came to 17 bases. The germline V gene encodes CDR1 MNHEY and CDR2 SVGAGI. The CDR3 extends over 15 amino acids. The CDR3 loop is CASSYLRDPLREQYF. The DNA of the CDR3 is TGTGCCAGCAGTTACCTCCGGGACCCCCTTCGCGAGCAGTACTTC.

The rearrangement uses TRBV2 and TRBJ1-1; 8 bases map to TRBD1. CDR3 length: 13 amino acids. Germline values: CDR1 SNHLY, CDR2 FYNNEI. V dropped 1 base and J dropped 8; count of bases not matched to a gene: 3. CDR3 bases: TGTGCCAGCAGTGAAGACCGGGACAGGGAAGCTTTCTTT. Translated: CASSEDRDREAFF.

The sample holds a few counts of this clone. V and J are TRBV25-1 and TRBJ1-2; no reliable D call. V shed 2 bases and J shed 10 bases, with 17 bases lying between them. CDR1 MGHDK and CDR2 SYGVNS come from the germline V gene. The CDR3 contains 14 residues. The CDR3 is CASSEPDSAGDYTF. For the CDR3, the DNA is TGTGCCAGCAGTGAACCAGACTCAGCGGGTGACTACACCTTC.

This clone has just a few counts. V usage is TRBV28 and J usage is TRBJ1-5, with a tentative D call TRBD1 (5 bases). The V end lost 4 bases, the J end lost 6 bases, and 13 bases lay between the germline ends. Germline-derived CDR1 and CDR2 are MDHEN and SYDVKM. The length of the CDR3 is 14 residues. The CDR3 here is CASSSGVSPQPQHF. CDR3 coding DNA: TGTGCCAGCAGTTCGGGGGTATCCCCTCAGCCCCAGCATTTT.

The rearrangement joins TRBV6-6 to TRBJ2-1, with D hard to call. The CDR3 consists of 13 residues. CDR1 and CDR2 (germline): MNHNY, SVGAGI (reference sequence). V lost 2 bases to trimming and J lost 8 bases, with 10 bases between them. DNA of the CDR3: TGTGCCAGCAGTTACCAAGGGTTCCATGAGCAGTTCTTC. This translates into CASSYQGFHEQFF.

CDR3 coding DNA: TGTGCCAGCTCACCGATGGAGGGCACCTTGAACACTGAAGCTTTCTTT. Amino acid sequence: CASSPMEGTLNTEAFF. V usage is TRBV18 and J usage is TRBJ1-1, with D unresolved. V dropped 3 bases and J dropped 0 bases, with 14 bases sitting between them. This CDR3 has 16 residues. CDR1 is KGHSH and CDR2 is LQKENI in the germline V gene.

This clone was seen a few times. This chain uses TRBV7-8 with TRBJ2-5; D possibly uses TRBD1 or TRBD2 (5 bases each). Deletions cut 4 bases from V and 3 bases from J, with 12 bases between. CDR1 SGHVS and CDR2 FQNEAQ come from the germline V gene. The CDR3 has 14 amino acids. CDR3 protein: CASSSLGTKETQYF. CDR3 in DNA: TGTGCCAGCAGCTCCCTCGGGACCAAAGAGACCCAGTACTTC.

V and J are TRBV7-6 and TRBJ2-3; 10 bases are shared with TRBD2. CDR1 is SGHVS, CDR2 FNYEAQ, per germline. The length of the CDR3 is 15 residues. V shed 0 bases and J 11 bases; nucleotides not matched to a gene: 8. CDR3 nucleotide sequence: TGTGCCAGCAGCTTAGCTGCTCTAGCGGGGGCCCAGCAGTATTTT. Translated, it gives CASSLAALAGAQQYF.

This chain uses TRBV10-2 with TRBJ1-5; D is ambiguous. CDR1 and CDR2 (germline): WSHSY, SAAADI. The CDR3 length is 13 residues. Trimming left V 8 bases short and J 5 bases short, with 13 bases between. The CDR3 loop reads CASAAWGYQPQHF. The CDR3 DNA follows: TGCGCCAGCGCCGCCTGGGGTTATCAGCCCCAGCATTTT.

The gene calls are TRBV15 and TRBJ2-5, with 7 positions matching TRBD1. Looked up from germline, CDR1 is LNHNV and CDR2 is YYDKDF (reference sequence). The CDR3 spans 17 residues. J gave up 1 base and V 1 base, and 9 bases lay outside the gene matches. The CDR3 DNA follows: TGTGCCACCAGCAGAGGGATTTGGGGGACAGCCCAAGAGACCCAGTACTTC. This gives the protein CATSRGIWGTAQETQYF.

CDR3 nucleotide sequence: TGTGCCAGCAGCCCGGACCCCCTAACCTACGAGCAGTACTTC. It translates to CASSPDPLTYEQYF. The rearrangement links TRBV5-5 to TRBJ2-7; D ambiguous. The V gene's germline CDR1 is SGHKS and CDR2 YYEKEE (reference sequence). The CDR3 has 14 amino acids. Trimming took off 4 bases at V and 2 bases at J, with 13 bases between the two ends. Full variable domain (missing parts from reference TRBV5-5 and TRBJ2-7): DAGVTQSPTHLIKTRGQQVTLRCSPISGHKSVSWYQQVLGQGPQFIFQYYEKEERGRGNFPDRFSARQFPNYSSELNVNALLLGDSALYLCASSPDPLTYEQYFGPGTRLTVT.

On this clone itself: This sample includes further DNA sequences coding for the same CDR3. The rearrangement joins TRBV18 to TRBJ2-2; D not resolved. Germline CDR1 and CDR2: KGHSH and LQKENI. The CDR3 contains 13 residues. The germline V and J ends were trimmed by 3 bases and 3 bases, with 5 bases remaining between them. The CDR3 sequence: CASSPQDTGELFF. The CDR3 region has the DNA TGTGCCAGCTCACCTCAGGACACCGGGGAGCTGTTTTTT.

This CDR3 is CASRQSRDSSYNEQFF. The DNA for the CDR3 is TGTGCCAGCAGACAATCCCGAGACAGCTCCTACAATGAGCAGTTCTTC. The rearrangement joins TRBV7-2 to TRBJ2-1; a weak D match, TRBD1 (5 bases). Trimming took off 6 bases at V and 0 bases at J, with 15 bases between the two ends. CDR3 length: 16 amino acids. The germline CDR1 and CDR2 sequences are SGHTA and FQGNSA.

This clone was seen a few times. The V gene is TRBV25-1, the J gene TRBJ1-1; 8 positions agree with TRBD1. The germline V gene encodes CDR1 MGHDK and CDR2 SYGVNS. V dropped 3 bases and J dropped 10; count of bases not matched to a gene: 10. This CDR3 is built from 14 residues. The CDR3 loop reads CASSEAGGARTAFF. CDR3 coding DNA: TGTGCCAGCAGTGAGGCAGGGGGCGCCCGGACAGCTTTCTTT.

Only a few counts were recorded for this clone. The rearrangement links TRBV6-6 to TRBJ2-7; D is perhaps TRBD1 (6 bases). The CDR3 spans 13 residues. Germline V gene lookup returns CDR1 MNHNY and CDR2 SVGAGI (reference sequence). Trimming left V 2 bases short and J 6 bases short, with 11 bases between. The CDR3 loop is CASSYAARGEQYF. In DNA form, the CDR3 reads TGTGCCAGCAGTTACGCAGCCAGGGGCGAGCAGTACTTC.

This clone showed up just a few times. The gene calls are TRBV29-1 and TRBJ2-5, with 10 bases matching TRBD2. With V trimmed by 7 bases and J by 3 bases, 5 bases remained unmatched. Germline V gives CDR1 SQVTM, CDR2 ANQGSEA. The CDR3 covers 13 residues. CDR3 residues: CSARSGREETQYF. DNA for the CDR3: TGCAGCGCCAGAAGCGGGAGGGAAGAGACCCAGTACTTC.

The sample holds a few counts of this clone. The chain employs TRBV4-2 and TRBJ1-4; 9 bases match TRBD1. This CDR3 region has 17 residues. Germline V gives CDR1 LGHNA, CDR2 YNFKEQ. J was trimmed by 7 bases and V by 0 bases; bases with no gene match: 9. For the CDR3, the DNA is TGTGCCAGCAGCCAAGATTTCCCCGGACAGGGGAGTGAAAAACTGTTTTTT. This translates into CASSQDFPGQGSEKLFF.

This clone came up a few times. The rearrangement uses TRBV7-2 and TRBJ2-2, with 7 bases lining up with TRBD2. There are 18 residues in the CDR3. V shed 5 bases and J 2 bases; nucleotides not matched to a gene: 14. The germline V gene encodes CDR1 SGHTA and CDR2 FQGNSA. CDR3 sequence: CASSRPGRPAGNTGELFF. The CDR3 DNA reads as TGTGCCAGCAGCCGCCCCGGTAGGCCAGCGGGAAACACCGGGGAGCTGTTTTTT.

The rearrangement uses TRBV19 and TRBJ1-1; D unclear. The CDR3 is 13 residues long. V was trimmed by 5 bases and J by 0 bases, leaving 7 bases between them. In germline, CDR1 is LNHDA, CDR2 SQIVND (reference sequence). CDR3 residues: CASSVAVNTEAFF. CDR3 nucleotides: TGTGCCAGTAGTGTTGCTGTGAACACTGAAGCTTTCTTT.

A word on this clone: The sample has other DNA sequences that encode this CDR3 too. This chain uses TRBV7-3 with TRBJ2-3; D is unclear. CDR3 length equals 14 residues. Trimming removed 1 base at V and 1 base at J, with 6 bases between. Germline lookup yields CDR1 SGHTA and CDR2 FQGTGA. The CDR3 spells CASSLMGGTDTQYF. The CDR3 DNA follows: TGTGCCAGCAGCTTAATGGGCGGCACAGATACGCAGTATTTT.

The CDR3 here is CASSRGGGAADTQYF. Here the CDR3 DNA reads TGTGCCAGCAGCCGAGGGGGGGGAGCGGCAGATACGCAGTATTTT. The V gene is TRBV4-2, the J gene TRBJ2-3; TRBD2 might be the D (7 bases). The germline gives CDR1 LGHNA, CDR2 YNFKEQ. The CDR3 totals 15 residues. V gave up 4 bases and J gave up 4 bases, with 15 bases separating them.

Written as DNA, the CDR3 is TGTGCCAGCAGCAAAGACGGATTATGGGAGGGGGGGCAAGAGACCCAGTACTTC. Its translation is CASSKDGLWEGGQETQYF. The chain recombines TRBV5-4 with TRBJ2-5, with D possibly TRBD2 on 7 matching bases. V was trimmed by 4 bases and J by 2 bases, leaving 24 bases between them. The CDR3 contains 18 residues. CDR1 and CDR2 from the germline V gene are SGHNT and YYREEE (reference sequence).

The chain has TRBV7-9 and TRBJ2-7, with D possibly being TRBD2 (6 bases). Germline V gives CDR1 SEHNR, CDR2 FQNEAQ (reference sequence). CDR3 length: 13 amino acids. V was trimmed by 3 bases and J by 5 bases, leaving 11 bases between them. This CDR3 is CASSFSGYHEQYF. CDR3 nucleotides: TGTGCCAGCAGCTTTAGCGGATATCACGAGCAGTACTTC.